The 16 T cell receptor beta chains below come from one sample, sequenced in a study of T cells in localized non-small cell lung cancer. Measured with immunoSEQ multiplex PCR; TCRdb has only the in-frame clones, and not every one. The table has approximately 33,000 clones, 87% seen once. The input for sequencing was peripheral blood, taken before any cancer treatment. Receptors originate from a woman between 35 and 70 years old with stage I lung adenocarcinoma.

The gene calls are TRBV19 and TRBJ1-4, with D possibly matching TRBD1 (6 bases). The germline V gene encodes CDR1 LNHDA and CDR2 SQIVND (reference sequence). The CDR3 has 16 residues. Between the trimmed V and J ends, which lost 3 bases and 4 bases, there was a span of 15 bases. DNA of the CDR3: TGTGCCAGTAGTATTTCAGGGGTCGGAAATAATGAAAAACTGTTTTTT. Its translation is CASSISGVGNNEKLFF. The variable domain in full, completed from reference TRBV19 and TRBJ1-4, reads DGGITQSPKYLFRKEGQNVTLSCEQNLNHDAMYWYRQDPGQGLRLIYYSQIVNDFQKGDIAEGYSVSREKKESFPLTVTSAQKNPTAFYLCASSISGVGNNEKLFFGSGTQLSVL.

The chain recombines TRBV18 with TRBJ1-2; D is possibly TRBD1 (6 bases). V shed 3 bases and J shed 3 bases, with 20 bases lying between them. Looked up from germline, CDR1 is KGHSH and CDR2 is LQKENI. The CDR3 sequence is 17 residues long. DNA of the CDR3: TGTGCCAGCTCACCGCGGACGGGGGCGACCCTTGACTATGGCTACACCTTC. Translated, it gives CASSPRTGATLDYGYTF.

V usage is TRBV2 and J usage is TRBJ2-5; D remains ambiguous. The CDR3 extends over 12 amino acids. Germline lookup yields CDR1 SNHLY and CDR2 FYNNEI. Trimming took 1 base from V and 7 from J, leaving 7 bases between them. As DNA, the CDR3 is TGTGCCAGCAGTGAAGGGGTTGGGACCCAGTACTTC. Amino acid sequence: CASSEGVGTQYF.

J is TRBJ2-3 and V is TRBV2; TRBD2 agrees at 10 bases. Germline trimming cut 2 bases from V and 4 bases from J; bases unmatched to any gene: 0. Germline V CDR1 and CDR2: SNHLY, FYNNEI. The CDR3 covers 14 residues. In DNA form, the CDR3 reads TGTGCCAGCAGTGAACTAGCGGGGGCAGATACGCAGTATTTT. Translated, it gives CASSELAGADTQYF.

The chain has TRBV6-1 and TRBJ2-3; 9 bases agree with TRBD2. This CDR3 comprises 15 residues. With V trimmed by 7 bases and J by 2 bases, 7 bases remained unmatched. Germline loops: CDR1 MNHNS, CDR2 SASEGT. CDR3: CASKVQRGATDTQYF. The DNA for the CDR3 is TGTGCCAGCAAGGTCCAGCGGGGGGCCACAGATACGCAGTATTTT.

V gene TRBV25-1 combines with J gene TRBJ2-7, with D possibly TRBD1 on 5 matching bases. This CDR3 has 13 residues. Trimming took off 4 bases at V and 2 bases at J, with 9 bases between the two ends. CDR1 MGHDK and CDR2 SYGVNS come from the germline V gene. The CDR3 DNA is TGTGCCAGCAGTGTAACAGGAACCTACGAGCAGTACTTC. Amino acids: CASSVTGTYEQYF.

The V and J genes are TRBV6-6 and TRBJ1-2; D call uncertain. The V gene's germline CDR1 is MNHNY and CDR2 SVGAGI (reference sequence). The CDR3 is 13 amino acids. Trimming removed 8 bases from V and 0 bases from J, with 10 bases in between. CDR3 sequence reads: CASRGPSNYGYTF. The CDR3 nucleotides are TGTGCCAGCCGAGGACCGTCTAACTATGGCTACACCTTC.

V usage is TRBV6-1 and J usage is TRBJ2-5; 9 bases are a match to TRBD1. The CDR3 is 15 residues long. Trimming cost V 6 bases and J 4 bases; bases outside gene matches: 9. CDR1 and CDR2 from the germline V gene are MNHNS and SASEGT. The CDR3 DNA reads as TGTGCCAGCAGCTTAAGACAGGGGGGAGGAGAGACCCAGTACTTC. Its translation: CASSLRQGGGETQYF.

CDR3 region: CASKDSLLLQETQYF. CDR3 nucleotide sequence: TGTGCCAGCAAGGACAGCCTCTTACTCCAAGAGACCCAGTACTTC. This chain uses TRBV6-1 with TRBJ2-5; tentatively, D is TRBD1 (6 bases). Germline-derived CDR1 and CDR2 are MNHNS and SASEGT. Between the trimmed V and J ends, which lost 7 bases and 1 base, there was a span of 16 bases. This CDR3 spans 15 amino acids.

The chain joins TRBV7-8 to TRBJ2-1; tentatively, D is TRBD2 (5 bases). Germline V CDR1 and CDR2: SGHVS, FQNEAQ. CDR3 length: 13 residues. V was clipped by 5 bases and J by 4 bases, with 9 bases between them. In DNA, the CDR3 is TGTGCCAGCAGCAGAGGACTGTACAATGAGCAGTTCTTC. Translated: CASSRGLYNEQFF.

The V and J genes are TRBV5-4 and TRBJ2-6; no definite D call. Germline lookup yields CDR1 SGHNT and CDR2 YYREEE (reference sequence). The CDR3 spans 16 residues. The V end was cut by 4 bases, the J end by 2 bases, with 13 bases between. CDR3 region: CASSHYMLTGANVLTF. The CDR3 DNA sequence: TGTGCCAGCAGCCACTATATGCTCACTGGGGCCAACGTCCTGACTTTC. Filled out from reference TRBV5-4 and TRBJ2-6, the complete variable domain reads ETGVTQSPTHLIKTRGQQVTLRCSSQSGHNTVSWYQQALGQGPQFIFQYYREEENGRGNFPPRFSGLQFPNYSSELNVNALELDDSALYLCASSHYMLTGANVLTFGAGSRLTVL.

This rearrangement joins TRBV19 to TRBJ1-6; a possible D gene is TRBD1 (6 bases). This CDR3 spans 14 amino acids. V was pared by 5 bases and J by 13 bases, with 18 bases between. Germline CDR1 is LNHDA and CDR2 is SQIVND (reference sequence). CDR3 sequence (DNA): TGTGCCAGTAGTCCAACAGGGCTAATTTTCCCCCTCCACTTT. It yields the protein CASSPTGLIFPLHF. Full variable domain (remainder filled in from reference TRBV19 and TRBJ1-6): DGGITQSPKYLFRKEGQNVTLSCEQNLNHDAMYWYRQDPGQGLRLIYYSQIVNDFQKGDIAEGYSVSREKKESFPLTVTSAQKNPTAFYLCASSPTGLIFPLHFGNGTRLTVT.

The chain links TRBV6-5 to TRBJ2-1; D ambiguous. CDR3 length: 11 residues. Per germline, CDR1 MNHEY and CDR2 SVGAGI. Trimming pared 8 bases from V and 6 bases from J, leaving 8 bases between. CDR3 bases: TGTGCCAGCGAGTTGGGCAATGAGCAGTTCTTC. It specifies CASELGNEQFF.

The chain recombines TRBV5-1 with TRBJ1-2; possible D gene TRBD1, 6 bases. The CDR3 covers 14 residues. The V and J ends lost 2 bases and 5 bases respectively, with 13 bases between them. Germline CDR1 reads SGHRS; CDR2 reads YFSETQ. The CDR3 coding sequence is TGCGCCAGCAGCTTACAGGGAGGCCTTTATGGCTACACCTTC. The encoded protein is CASSLQGGLYGYTF.

The V call is TRBV5-4, the J call TRBJ2-5; D is ambiguous. In germline, CDR1 is SGHNT, CDR2 YYREEE (reference sequence). The CDR3 has 14 amino acids. The germline V and J ends were trimmed by 2 bases and 0 bases, with 8 bases remaining between them. In nucleotides, the CDR3 is TGTGCCAGCAGCTTTTGGGGTAACCAAGAGACCCAGTACTTC. It codes for CASSFWGNQETQYF.

The chain couples TRBV5-1 to TRBJ1-4; a possible D gene is TRBD1 (5 bases). This CDR3 has 15 amino acids. Germline values: CDR1 SGHRS, CDR2 YFSETQ. The germline V and J ends were trimmed by 0 bases and 8 bases, with 14 bases remaining between them. For the CDR3, the DNA is TGCGCCAGCAGCTTGGCCGGGGACGGGAGCGAAAAACTGTTTTTT. This translates into CASSLAGDGSEKLFF.